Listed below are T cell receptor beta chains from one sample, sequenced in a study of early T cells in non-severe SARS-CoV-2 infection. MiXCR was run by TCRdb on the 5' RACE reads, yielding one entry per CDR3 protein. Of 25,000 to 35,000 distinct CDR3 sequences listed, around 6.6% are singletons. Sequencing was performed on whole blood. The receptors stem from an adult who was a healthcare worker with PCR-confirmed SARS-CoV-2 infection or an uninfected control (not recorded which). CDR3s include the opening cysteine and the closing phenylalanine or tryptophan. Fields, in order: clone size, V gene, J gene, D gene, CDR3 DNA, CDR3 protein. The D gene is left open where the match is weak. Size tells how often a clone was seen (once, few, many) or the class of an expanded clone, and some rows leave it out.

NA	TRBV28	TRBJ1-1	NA	TGTGCCAGCAGTTCGTACAGAAACACTGAAGCTTTCTTT	CASSSYRNTEAFF
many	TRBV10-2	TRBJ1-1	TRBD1	TGCGCCAGCAGAGGACAGGGGAACACTGAAGCTTTCTTT	CASRGQGNTEAFF
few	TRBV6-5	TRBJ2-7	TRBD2	TGTGCCAGCAGTTACTTTGCGGGAGAACCCCACGAGCAGTACTTC	CASSYFAGEPHEQYF
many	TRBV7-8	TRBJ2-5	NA	TGTGCCAGCAGCTTGATGGCGGAGTGGGCCGAGACCCAGTACTTC	CASSLMAEWAETQYF
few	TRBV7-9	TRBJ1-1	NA	TGTGCCAGCAGCTTAGAGGGAGGGTCTGAAGCTTTCTTT	CASSLEGGSEAFF
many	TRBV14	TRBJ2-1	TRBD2	TGTGCCAGCAGCCAAGGCACTAGCGGATCCTACAATGAGCAGTTCTTC	CASSQGTSGSYNEQFF
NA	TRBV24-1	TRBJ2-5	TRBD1	TGTGCCACCAGTGATTTGCGGTTGGGACAGGCTGAGACCCAGTACTTC	CATSDLRLGQAETQYF
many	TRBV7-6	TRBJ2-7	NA	TGTGCCAGCAGCTTAGGGGACCCTTCGGGGGCAAACTCCTACGAGCAGTACTTC	CASSLGDPSGANSYEQYF
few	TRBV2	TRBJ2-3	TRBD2	TGTGCCAGCAGGGTAGGACTAGCGGGGGACACAGATACGCAGTATTTT	CASRVGLAGDTDTQYF
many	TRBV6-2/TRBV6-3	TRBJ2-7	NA	TGTGCCAGCAGTTACTCGGGCAGGAGGAGCTCCTACGAGCAGTACTTC	CASSYSGRRSSYEQYF
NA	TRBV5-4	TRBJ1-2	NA	TGTGCCAGCAGCTTCAAAGGGGAAGTCTATGGCTACACCTTC	CASSFKGEVYGYTF
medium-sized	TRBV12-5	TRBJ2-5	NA	TGTGCTAGTTCTTCCATTGGCCAGACCCAGTACTTC	CASSSIGQTQYF
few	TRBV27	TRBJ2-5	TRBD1	TGTGCCAGCAGGACAGGGGGCTGGGAGACCCAGTACTTC	CASRTGGWETQYF
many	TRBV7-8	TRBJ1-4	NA	TGTGCCAGCAGCTCCCATAATGAAAAACTGTTTTTT	CASSSHNEKLFF
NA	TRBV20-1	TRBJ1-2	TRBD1	TGCAGTGCTGGCCCGGCGTCGGGACAGGGGCGCTATGGCTACACCTTC	CSAGPASGQGRYGYTF
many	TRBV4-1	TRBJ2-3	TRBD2	TGCGCCAGCAGCCAAGAAGTGACTAGCGGGTACACAGATACGCAGTATTTT	CASSQEVTSGYTDTQYF
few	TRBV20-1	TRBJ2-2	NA	TGCAGTGCCGCCCCGGCGGCCGGGGAGCTGTTTTTT	CSAAPAAGELFF
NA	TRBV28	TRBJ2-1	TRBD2	TGTGCCAGCAGTTCCAAGACTAGCGGGAGCCCAAGGTTTGCGCAGTTCTTC	CASSSKTSGSPRFAQFF
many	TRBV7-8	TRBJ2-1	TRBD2	TGTGCCAGCAGCTTCCGGACTAGCGGGAGCTATGAGCAGTTCTTC	CASSFRTSGSYEQFF
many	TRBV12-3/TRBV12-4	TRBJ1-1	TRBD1	TGTGCCAGCATCTTACAGGGGTGGACTGAAGCTTTCTTT	CASILQGWTEAFF
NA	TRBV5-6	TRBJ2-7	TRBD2	TGTGCCAGCAGCTATAGGCGGGAGTCTCACGAGCAGTACTTC	CASSYRRESHEQYF
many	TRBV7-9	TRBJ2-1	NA	TGTGCCAGCAGCCCACAAGGGGATGAGCAGTTCTTC	CASSPQGDEQFF
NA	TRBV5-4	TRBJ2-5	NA	TGTGCCAGCAGATCGGACTCACAAGAGACCCAGTACTTC	CASRSDSQETQYF
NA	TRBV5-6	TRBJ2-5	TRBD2	TGTGCCAGCAGCCGGAGGGCGCCGGGGACTAGCGGGACTGAGACCCAGTACTTC	CASSRRAPGTSGTETQYF
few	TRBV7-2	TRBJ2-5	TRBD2	TGTGCCAGCAGCCGTAGCGGGAAAGAGACCCAGTACTTC	CASSRSGKETQYF
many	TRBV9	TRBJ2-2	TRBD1	TGTGCCAGCAGCGTAGAGGACGGGACAGGCAACACCGGGGAGCTGTTTTTT	CASSVEDGTGNTGELFF
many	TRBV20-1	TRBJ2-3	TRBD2	TGCAGTGCCATAACGCCTAGCGGGAGTCAAGATACGCAGTATTTT	CSAITPSGSQDTQYF
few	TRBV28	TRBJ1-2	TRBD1	TGTGCCAGCAGTTCCGAGACAGGGGTGTTTGGCTACACCTTC	CASSSETGVFGYTF
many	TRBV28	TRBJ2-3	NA	TGTGCCAGCAGTTTAAGTGATACGCAGTATTTT	CASSLSDTQYF
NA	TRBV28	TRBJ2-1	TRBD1	TGTGCCAGCAGTCCGATCCCGGGACAGCCAACCCCTAGCTCCTACAATGAGCAGTTCTTC	CASSPIPGQPTPSSYNEQFF
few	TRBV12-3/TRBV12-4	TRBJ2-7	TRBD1	TGTGCCAGCAGTTTAAGACAGGGGGCCCCCTACGAGCAGTACTTC	CASSLRQGAPYEQYF
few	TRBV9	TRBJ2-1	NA	TGTGCCAGCAGCGTATTGGGCTCCCCTGCCTACAATGAGCAGTTCTTC	CASSVLGSPAYNEQFF
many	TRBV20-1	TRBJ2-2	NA	TGCAGTGCAGGAGCGTCGAACACCGGGGAGCTGTTTTTT	CSAGASNTGELFF
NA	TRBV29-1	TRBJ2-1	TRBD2	TGCAGCGTTAAAGGACTAGCGGGAGGAAGGAATGAGCAGTTCTTC	CSVKGLAGGRNEQFF
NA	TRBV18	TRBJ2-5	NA	TGTGCCAGCTCACTATCGACAGTCCAAGAGACCCAGTACTTC	CASSLSTVQETQYF
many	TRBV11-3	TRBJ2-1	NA	TGTGCCAGCTGTGTTTCTGGCGGGACCAATGAGCAGTTCTTC	CASCVSGGTNEQFF
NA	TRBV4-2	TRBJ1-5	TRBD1	TGTGCCAGCAGCCAAGACGGCAGGGGGCTTGGCCAGCCCCAGCATTTT	CASSQDGRGLGQPQHF
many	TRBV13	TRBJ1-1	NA	TGTGCCAGCAGCTTAGGCATAGGTGAAAACACTGAAGCTTTCTTT	CASSLGIGENTEAFF
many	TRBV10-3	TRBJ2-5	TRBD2	TGTGCCATCAGTGGGAAAAGGACTAGCGGGTCGGAGAGGGGAGAGACCCAGTACTTC	CAISGKRTSGSERGETQYF
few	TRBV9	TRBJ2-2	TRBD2	TGTGCCAGCAGCGTAACGGGAGGCACCGGGGAGCTGTTTTTT	CASSVTGGTGELFF
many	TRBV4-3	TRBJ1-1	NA	TGCGCCAGCAGCCAGATAGTGACGTGGCAGGGGTACACTGAAGCTTTCTTT	CASSQIVTWQGYTEAFF
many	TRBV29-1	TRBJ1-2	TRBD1	TGCAGCAGTGCACAGGGGAATGGCTACACCTTC	CSSAQGNGYTF
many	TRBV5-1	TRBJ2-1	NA	TGCGCCAGCAGTCCTTTGGAGTGGCCGAGCTCCTACAATGAGCAGTTCTTC	CASSPLEWPSSYNEQFF
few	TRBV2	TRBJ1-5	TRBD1	TGTGCCAGCAGTGAAGGCAGGGGGAATCAGCCCCAGCATTTT	CASSEGRGNQPQHF
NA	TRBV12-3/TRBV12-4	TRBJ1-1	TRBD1	TGTGCCAGCCGAACAGGGGATAACACTGAAGCTTTCTTT	CASRTGDNTEAFF
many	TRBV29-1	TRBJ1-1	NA	TGCAGCGTTGAACCGTTTGAGAGGGAAGCTTTCTTT	CSVEPFEREAFF
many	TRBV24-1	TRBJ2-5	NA	TGTGCCACCAGTGACCCGGACCGGTGGGGGGCCGCTGAGACCCAGTACTTC	CATSDPDRWGAAETQYF
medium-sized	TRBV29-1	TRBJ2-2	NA	TGCAGCGTTGGGACCCACACCGGGGAGCTGTTTTTT	CSVGTHTGELFF